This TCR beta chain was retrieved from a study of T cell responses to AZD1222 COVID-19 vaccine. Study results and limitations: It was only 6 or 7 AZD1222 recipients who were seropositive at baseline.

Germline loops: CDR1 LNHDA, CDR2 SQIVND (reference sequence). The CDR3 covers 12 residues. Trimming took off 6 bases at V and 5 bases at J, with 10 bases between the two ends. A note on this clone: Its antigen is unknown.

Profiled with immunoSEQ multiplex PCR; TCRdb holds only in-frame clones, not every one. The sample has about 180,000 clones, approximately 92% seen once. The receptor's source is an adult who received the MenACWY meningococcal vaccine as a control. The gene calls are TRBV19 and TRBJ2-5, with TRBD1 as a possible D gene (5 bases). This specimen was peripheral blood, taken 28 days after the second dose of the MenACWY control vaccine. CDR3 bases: TGTGCCAGTAGCCAGGGTCGGGAGACCCAGTACTTC. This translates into CASSQGRETQYF. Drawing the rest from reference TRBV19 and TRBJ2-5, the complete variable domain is DGGITQSPKYLFRKEGQNVTLSCEQNLNHDAMYWYRQDPGQGLRLIYYSQIVNDFQKGDIAEGYSVSREKKESFPLTVTSAQKNPTAFYLCASSQGRETQYFGPGTRLLVL.